The 9 T cell receptor beta chains reported below all come from one sample, sequenced in a study of long-term antiretroviral therapy in people with HIV. Researchers report immunoSEQ v3.0 was run at survey level. Assay used: immunoSEQ multiplex PCR; TCRdb lists only in-frame clones, some missing. In the table there are 25,000 to 35,000 clones, around four fifths of which are singletons. The sequenced sample was unsorted PBMCs, obtained 1.5 years before starting antiretroviral therapy. These receptors were collected from a man in his late teens or twenties with HIV.

The genes are TRBV6-1 and TRBJ1-2; D remains unclear. Germline V gene lookup returns CDR1 MNHNS and CDR2 SASEGT. The V end was cut by 3 bases, the J end by 4 bases, with 15 bases between. The CDR3 is 15 amino acids. The CDR3 DNA sequence: TGTGCCAGCAGTGATGAATACCCCGTCTCCTATGGCTACACCTTC. Translated: CASSDEYPVSYGYTF.

V is TRBV28 and J is TRBJ1-5; D uncertain. Germline CDR1 and CDR2: MDHEN and SYDVKM. The CDR3 totals 15 residues. V was cut by 1 base and J by 2 bases, with 9 bases left in between. The CDR3 loop is CASSLFGLGNQPQHF. In DNA, the CDR3 is TGTGCCAGCAGTTTATTTGGCCTCGGCAATCAGCCCCAGCATTTT.

The chain couples TRBV4-2 to TRBJ2-2; TRBD1 matches at 7 bases. CDR1 LGHNA and CDR2 YNFKEQ come from the germline V gene. This CDR3 region has 17 residues. V dropped 0 bases and J dropped 3; count of bases not matched to a gene: 7. The CDR3 DNA reads TGTGCCAGCAGCCAAGAGGGCAGGGGGAGATACACCGGGGAGCTGTTTTTT. Its translation is CASSQEGRGRYTGELFF.

The rearrangement links TRBV29-1 to TRBJ1-6, with D unclear. Germline V gene data show CDR1 as SQVTM and CDR2 as ANQGSEA. This CDR3 is built from 13 residues. V was shortened by 4 bases and J by 5 bases, with 9 bases between the two germline ends. The CDR3 DNA reads as TGCAGCGTTGGAGGCAGTCATAATTCACCCCTCCACTTT. The encoded protein is CSVGGSHNSPLHF. The whole variable domain, filled in from reference TRBV29-1 and TRBJ1-6, reads SAVISQKPSRDICQRGTSLTIQCQVDSQVTMMFWYRQQPGQSLTLIATANQGSEATYESGFVIDKFPISRPNLTFSTLTVSNMSPEDSSIYLCSVGGSHNSPLHFGNGTRLTVT.

This chain joins TRBV9 and TRBJ1-1; possible D gene TRBD1, 5 bases. Germline assignment: CDR1 SGDLS and CDR2 YYNGEE. The CDR3 totals 13 residues. Trimming pared 0 bases from V and 3 bases from J, leaving 6 bases between. This CDR3 reads CASSVEQDTEAFF. The CDR3 coding sequence is TGTGCCAGCAGCGTAGAACAGGACACTGAAGCTTTCTTT.

This chain uses TRBV5-1 with TRBJ2-6, with a tentative D call TRBD1 (6 bases). Deletions cut 4 bases from V and 4 bases from J, with 15 bases between. This CDR3 is built from 16 residues. Per the germline V gene, CDR1 is SGHRS and CDR2 is YFSETQ. Here the CDR3 DNA reads TGCGCCAGCAGCCCGCGGTTGGGGGCAGGGGCCAACGTCCTGACTTTC. Its translation is CASSPRLGAGANVLTF. Full variable domain (outside the CDR3, taken from reference TRBV5-1 and TRBJ2-6): KAGVTQTPRYLIKTRGQQVTLSCSPISGHRSVSWYQQTPGQGLQFLFEYFSETQRNKGNFPGRFSGRQFSNSRSEMNVSTLELGDSALYLCASSPRLGAGANVLTFGAGSRLTVL.

This chain connects TRBV7-2 to TRBJ2-3, with 7 bases aligning to TRBD2. This CDR3 is 15 amino acids long. From germline, CDR1 is SGHTA and CDR2 FQGNSA. J lost 2 bases, V lost 4 bases, and 6 bases had no gene match. The CDR3 is CASSSWGGVTDTQYF. In DNA form, the CDR3 reads TGTGCCAGCAGCTCTTGGGGGGGGGTCACAGATACGCAGTATTTT.

This clone was detected only once. The chain couples TRBV15 to TRBJ2-7; perhaps TRBD1 as D (6 bases). The germline gives CDR1 LNHNV, CDR2 YYDKDF (reference sequence). With 0 bases removed from V and 6 bases from J, the gap between germline ends came to 9 bases. The CDR3 extends over 13 amino acids. In nucleotides, the CDR3 is TGTGCCACCAGCAGAGATCGACAGGTCGAGCAGTACTTC. Amino acid sequence: CATSRDRQVEQYF.

The rearrangement uses TRBV7-9 and TRBJ2-1, with 9 bases lining up with TRBD2. The CDR3 is 15 amino acids. V shed 1 base and J 4 bases; nucleotides not matched to a gene: 2. Germline V CDR1 and CDR2: SEHNR, FQNEAQ (reference sequence). CDR3 residues: CASSLVAGGYNEQFF. As DNA, the CDR3 is TGTGCCAGCAGCTTAGTGGCGGGGGGGTACAATGAGCAGTTCTTC.